Below, 20 T cell receptor beta chains from the same sample are listed, as sequenced in a study of blood T cell repertoires in COVID-19. The data were produced by immunoSEQ multiplex PCR, yet TCRdb's version contains in-frame clones alone and is incomplete. The data hold 150,000 or so clones, with approximately 90% observed a single time. The sequencing input was PBMCs or T cells enriched from blood (not recorded which). These receptors all come from a woman between 40 and 55 years old who had been exposed to COVID-19.

The chain is built from TRBV12-3 or TRBV12-4 and TRBJ1-6, with 8 bases identical to TRBD1. V shed 10 bases, J shed 10 bases, and the junction held 9 bases outside the gene matches. The CDR3 length is 13 residues. The CDR3 nucleotides read TGTGCCACCAAGGACAGGGAGAGGTCACCCCTCCACTTT. This encodes CATKDRERSPLHF.

This clone was recorded at least ten times. Here the CDR3 reads CASSQDGGQGGSPLHF. In DNA, the CDR3 is TGTGCCAGCAGCCAAGATGGGGGACAGGGTGGTTCACCCCTCCACTTT. The rearrangement joins TRBV4-2 to TRBJ1-6; 9 bases match TRBD1. The CDR3 length is 16 residues. V was clipped by 0 bases and J by 9 bases; unmatched bases: 6. Germline lookup yields CDR1 LGHNA and CDR2 YNFKEQ.

The chain couples TRBV6-1 to TRBJ1-1, with 11 bases identical to TRBD1. The J segment lost 3 bases and the V segment lost 4 bases, leaving 7 bases of the junction unmatched. This CDR3 has 16 amino acids. CDR1 is MNHNS and CDR2 is SASEGT in the germline V gene. Written as DNA, the CDR3 is TGTGCCAGCAGTGCGGGACAGGGGGGTAGGGACACTGAAGCTTTCTTT. Its translation: CASSAGQGGRDTEAFF.

This clone was found once. This chain connects TRBV3-1 (or the pseudogene TRBV3-2) to TRBJ2-7, with 7 bases fitting TRBD2. J lost 5 bases, V lost 4 bases, and 5 bases had no gene match. This CDR3 spans 13 amino acids. Per the germline V gene, CDR1 is LGHDT and CDR2 is YNNKEL (reference sequence). CDR3 sequence: CASSRGEGNEQYF. The CDR3 region has the DNA TGTGCCAGCAGCCGGGGGGAGGGCAACGAGCAGTACTTC.

CDR3 residues: CASSEALAGTEAFF. Here the CDR3 DNA reads TGTGCCAGCAGTGAAGCGCTTGCCGGCACTGAAGCTTTCTTT. The chain carries TRBV2 and TRBJ1-1; D is unclear. Trimming stripped 0 bases from V and 4 bases from J, with 9 bases between. CDR1 is SNHLY, CDR2 FYNNEI, per germline. This CDR3 spans 14 amino acids.

V usage is TRBV12-2 and J usage is TRBJ1-1; the table's TRBD1 call for D was not verified on the DNA. TRBV12-2 is termed a pseudogene. CDR3 length: 16 amino acids. The CDR3 here is CASRLPRQVPNTEAFF. The CDR3 bases are TGTGCAAGTCGCTTACCCCGACAGGTGCCGAACACTGAAGCTTTCTTT.

This chain joins TRBV6-5 and TRBJ1-1; D unclear. Germline-derived CDR1 and CDR2 are MNHEY and SVGAGI. The CDR3 spans 15 residues. Trimming left V 0 bases short and J 0 bases short, with 8 bases between. CDR3 in DNA: TGTGCCAGCAGTTACTCGCGGGGAATGAACACTGAAGCTTTCTTT. Translating gives CASSYSRGMNTEAFF.

In nucleotides, the CDR3 is TGCGCCAGTGGGGTGAGACAGGGGTCCGGGGAGCTGTTTTTT. Residues: CASGVRQGSGELFF. The rearrangement joins TRBV5-1 to TRBJ2-2, with 8 positions matching TRBD1. This CDR3 has 14 amino acids. The ends lost 8 bases at V and 6 bases at J; junction bases unmatched: 9. CDR1 and CDR2 (germline): SGHRS, YFSETQ. The variable domain in full, with the rest retrieved from reference TRBV5-1 and TRBJ2-2, is KAGVTQTPRYLIKTRGQQVTLSCSPISGHRSVSWYQQTPGQGLQFLFEYFSETQRNKGNFPGRFSGRQFSNSRSEMNVSTLELGDSALYLCASGVRQGSGELFFGEGSRLTVL.

This clone occurred a few times. V gene TRBV28 combines with J gene TRBJ1-5; possible D gene TRBD1, 5 bases. The V gene's germline CDR1 is MDHEN and CDR2 SYDVKM. The CDR3 sequence is 13 residues long. Trimming removed 7 bases from V and 3 bases from J, with 10 bases in between. Here the CDR3 reads CASTDRFNQPQHF. DNA for the CDR3: TGTGCCAGCACAGACAGATTCAATCAGCCCCAGCATTTT. The whole variable domain, remainder taken from reference TRBV28 and TRBJ1-5, is DVKVTQSSRYLVKRTGEKVFLECVQDMDHENMFWYRQDPGLGLRLIYFSYDVKMKEKGDIPEGYSVSREKKERFSLILESASTNQTSMYLCASTDRFNQPQHFGDGTRLSIL.

V is TRBV4-3 and J is TRBJ1-1, with D hard to call. Germline CDR1 reads LGHNA; CDR2 reads YSLEER. Deletions cut 4 bases from V and 1 base from J, with 13 bases between. The CDR3 has 15 amino acids. DNA for the CDR3: TGCGCCAGCAGCCGACGGGTGGTAGGGAACACTGAAGCTTTCTTT. Protein: CASSRRVVGNTEAFF.

V gene TRBV20-1 combines with J gene TRBJ2-3; D might be TRBD2 (5 bases). CDR1 and CDR2 (germline): DFQATT, SNEGSKA (reference sequence). There are 12 residues in the CDR3. Trimming removed 3 bases at V and 6 bases at J, with 10 bases between. The CDR3 here is CSASIGVDTQYF. The CDR3 nucleotides are TGCAGTGCTAGTATCGGGGTGGATACGCAGTATTTT.

CDR3 in DNA: TGTGCCAGCAGCTCCGGGGGCGGGAGACCCTACAATGAGCAGTTCTTC. It codes for CASSSGGGRPYNEQFF. The V and J genes are TRBV7-8 and TRBJ2-1, with D possibly TRBD2 on 7 matching bases. This CDR3 spans 16 amino acids. Germline CDR1 is SGHVS and CDR2 is FQNEAQ. The V end was cut by 4 bases, the J end by 2 bases, with 15 bases between.

The chain joins TRBV5-6 to TRBJ1-5; D uncertain. Germline V gives CDR1 SGHDT, CDR2 YYEEEE. CDR3 size: 12 residues. V shed 3 bases and J shed 9 bases, with 10 bases lying between them. The CDR3 DNA reads as TGTGCCAGCAGCTCGTACGGACTGCCCCAGCATTTT. It translates to CASSSYGLPQHF.

There are a few counts of this clone. This chain links TRBV24-1 with TRBJ2-1, with TRBD2 identical over 10 bases. The CDR3 runs to 16 residues. Germline V lookup: CDR1 KGHDR, CDR2 SFDVKD. The J segment lost 6 bases and the V segment lost 3 bases, leaving 7 bases of the junction unmatched. CDR3 sequence: CATSDEGASGSNEQFF. CDR3 nucleotides: TGTGCCACCAGTGATGAGGGGGCTAGCGGGAGCAATGAGCAGTTCTTC.

The chain uses TRBV9 and TRBJ1-6; 7 bases agree with TRBD1. The CDR3 spans 16 residues. The V segment lost 4 bases and the J segment 0 bases; nucleotides outside the gene matches: 4. Germline CDR1 SGDLS, CDR2 YYNGEE. The CDR3 protein is CASSSGQSSYNSPLHF. The CDR3 region has the DNA TGTGCCAGCAGCTCGGGACAGAGCTCCTATAATTCACCCCTCCACTTT.

In its sample, this clone was seen once. The gene calls are TRBV15 and TRBJ2-7; weak D call: TRBD2 (8 bases). Trimming left V 2 bases short and J 3 bases short, with 14 bases between. CDR3 size: 15 residues. Germline loops: CDR1 LNHNV, CDR2 YYDKDF (reference sequence). The CDR3, as DNA: TGTGCCACCAGCAGACCGGGAGGGGGCCACTACGAGCAGTACTTC. Residues: CATSRPGGGHYEQYF.

The chain recombines TRBV3-1 (or the pseudogene TRBV3-2) with TRBJ2-5, with 8 bases lining up with TRBD2. Looked up from germline, CDR1 is LGHDT and CDR2 is YNNKEL (reference sequence). J lost 0 bases, V lost 4 bases, and 7 bases had no gene match. This CDR3 contains 16 residues. CDR3 in DNA: TGTGCCAGCAGCCTAAGGAGCGGGGGCCACCAAGAGACCCAGTACTTC. Encoded protein: CASSLRSGGHQETQYF.

V is TRBV2 and J is TRBJ2-5, with 8 bases identical to TRBD2. This CDR3 spans 16 amino acids. V trimming: 2 bases; J trimming: 2 bases; junction bases outside the gene matches: 7. The germline V gene encodes CDR1 SNHLY and CDR2 FYNNEI. CDR3 coding DNA: TGTGCCAGCAGTGAACTGGGGCGGGGGGTTCAAGAGACCCAGTACTTC. This sequence encodes CASSELGRGVQETQYF.

V usage is TRBV6-5 and J usage is TRBJ1-3; tentatively, D is TRBD1 (6 bases). This CDR3 is 15 amino acids long. Germline lookup yields CDR1 MNHEY and CDR2 SVGAGI. Trimming stripped 2 bases from V and 0 bases from J, with 8 bases between. The CDR3 DNA sequence: TGTGCCAGCAGTTACGACAGGAGCTCTGGAAACACCATATATTTT. Translating gives CASSYDRSSGNTIYF.

The chain's CDR3 is CASSVYGGGTGELFF. The CDR3 DNA is TGTGCCAGCAGTGTTTACGGGGGAGGGACCGGGGAGCTGTTTTTT. The rearrangement uses TRBV2 and TRBJ2-2, with TRBD2 matching over 7 bases. This CDR3 spans 15 amino acids. The V gene end was trimmed by 4 bases and the J gene end by 5 bases; junction bases not matched to a gene: 7. Germline V CDR1 and CDR2: SNHLY, FYNNEI.